This is a list of T cell receptor beta chains from one sample in a study of blood T cell repertoires in COVID-19. TCRdb's copy holds only in-frame clones and misses some; the assay was immunoSEQ multiplex PCR. The table has about 200,000 clones, 88% seen once. Sequencing was carried out using peripheral blood. These receptor sequences come from a man aged 18 to 29 with active or convalescent COVID-19. The CDR3 runs from the conserved cysteine through the conserved F or W. The order of the fields is D gene, CDR3 length, J gene, V gene, clone size, CDR3 protein, CDR3 DNA. The D gene is left open where the match is weak. Only some rows state a clone size, as once, few, many or a class for expanded clones.

d_call: TRBD1
cdr3_length: 16
j_call: TRBJ2-1
v_call: TRBV12-5
clone_size: -
cdr3_aa: CASAIGTGGASDEQFF
cdr3_nt: TGTGCTAGTGCCATAGGGACAGGGGGCGCATCGGATGAGCAGTTCTTC

d_call: -
cdr3_length: 12
j_call: TRBJ2-2
v_call: TRBV30
clone_size: few
cdr3_aa: CAGYRLTGELFF
cdr3_nt: TGTGCCGGATATAGACTGACCGGGGAGCTGTTTTTT

d_call: -
cdr3_length: 13
j_call: TRBJ2-3
v_call: TRBV7-9
clone_size: -
cdr3_aa: CASSSIGGDTQYF
cdr3_nt: TGTGCCAGCAGCTCCATAGGGGGAGATACGCAGTATTTT

d_call: -
cdr3_length: 14
j_call: TRBJ1-4
v_call: TRBV7-9
clone_size: -
cdr3_aa: CASSLWSGKEKLFF
cdr3_nt: TGTGCCAGCAGCTTATGGTCAGGGAAGGAAAAACTGTTTTTT

d_call: -
cdr3_length: 15
j_call: TRBJ2-4
v_call: TRBV18
clone_size: -
cdr3_aa: CASSPPSVAKNIQYF
cdr3_nt: TGTGCCAGCTCACCACCATCGGTAGCCAAAAACATTCAGTACTTC

d_call: -
cdr3_length: 14
j_call: TRBJ1-1
v_call: TRBV6-2/TRBV6-3
clone_size: -
cdr3_aa: CASSLTVGNTEAFF
cdr3_nt: TGTGCCAGCAGTTTGACAGTGGGGAACACTGAAGCTTTCTTT

d_call: TRBD1
cdr3_length: 15
j_call: TRBJ1-2
v_call: TRBV3-1/TRBV3-2
clone_size: -
cdr3_aa: CASSRKDREGYGYTF
cdr3_nt: TGTGCCAGCAGCCGGAAGGACAGGGAGGGTTATGGCTACACCTTC

d_call: -
cdr3_length: 16
j_call: TRBJ1-5
v_call: TRBV6-6
clone_size: -
cdr3_aa: CASSYPRRGSGEPQHF
cdr3_nt: TGTGCCAGCAGTTACCCTCGCAGGGGTTCAGGAGAGCCCCAGCATTTT

d_call: TRBD2
cdr3_length: 16
j_call: TRBJ2-1
v_call: TRBV7-3
clone_size: -
cdr3_aa: CASSLRAGRVYNEQFF
cdr3_nt: TGTGCCAGCAGCTTAAGGGCCGGGAGGGTTTACAATGAGCAGTTCTTC

d_call: TRBD2
cdr3_length: 15
j_call: TRBJ2-1
v_call: TRBV11-2
clone_size: -
cdr3_aa: CASSPGLAGNNEQFF
cdr3_nt: TGTGCCAGCAGCCCGGGACTAGCGGGGAACAATGAGCAGTTCTTC